The subject of this entry is one T cell receptor beta chain. Its antigen is not identified. The data were taken from a study of OX40 agonist ivuxolimab in advanced cancers. Study-wide context: Each dose-escalation patient presented with hepatocellular carcinoma, melanoma, renal cell or head and neck cancer. General observations from the study: Clonal expansion in partial responders at 0.1-3.0 mg/kg ranked among the lowest.

The table came from immunoSEQ multiplex PCR; TCRdb's copy has only in-frame clones and leaves some out. In the table there are just under 65,000 clones, around 90% of which are singletons. V was pared by 1 base and J by 7 bases, with 11 bases between. The germline CDR1 and CDR2 sequences are LGHNA and YNFKEQ. The CDR3 length is 14 residues. This specimen consisted of CD4+ or CD8+ T cells sorted from blood, obtained in a trial of the OX40 agonist ivuxolimab. The chain uses TRBV4-2 and TRBJ2-1; D might be TRBD1 or TRBD2, each matching 5 bases. The clonotype comes from an adult with an advanced solid tumor such as melanoma, head and neck, liver or kidney cancer. The CDR3 is CASSQVTGRNEQFF. CDR3 nucleotide sequence: TGTGCCAGCAGCCAAGTTACGGGACGGAATGAGCAGTTCTTC.